Following are 17 T cell receptor beta chains from one sample sequenced in a study of blood T cells in healthy people across ages. A second PCR of roughly 7 to 11 cycles used a sample-barcoded 5' primer and a J-beta primer mix. TCRdb used MiXCR to reprocess the 5' RACE reads, holding one entry per CDR3 protein. This table has over 1,500,000 distinct CDR3 sequences, approximately 40% appearing once. The sequencing input was blood. Receptor source: a human donor in good health.

A word on this clonotype: A much larger clone differs from this one at a single base, so this may be a read error. V and J are TRBV10-3 and TRBJ2-3, with unresolved D. Germline V gene lookup returns CDR1 ENHRY and CDR2 SYGVKD. The CDR3 extends over 13 amino acids. CDR3 bases: TGTACCATCAAGTCGGGCCCAACAGATACGCAGTATTTT. Translating gives CTIKSGPTDTQYF.

The table lists this clonotype with a few counts. A read error may produce the germline difference seen at one junction end. The chain combines TRBV6-1 with TRBJ2-7, with 8 bases aligning to TRBD1. Germline-derived CDR1 and CDR2 are MNHNS and SASEGT. The CDR3 is 14 residues long. DNA for the CDR3: TGTGCCAGCAGTCGGGACAGGTTGTCCTACGAGCGGTACTTC. Amino acid sequence: CASSRDRLSYERYF.

This rearrangement joins TRBV6-2 or TRBV6-3 to TRBJ2-1, with a weak D call TRBD2 (6 bases). The V and J ends lost 7 bases and 8 bases respectively, with 24 bases between them. The CDR3 totals 16 residues. CDR1 and CDR2 from the germline V gene are MNHEY and SVGEGT. CDR3 nucleotide sequence: TGTGCCAGCACGTACTTCGGAGGGGAGTTTTTCGATGAGCAGTTCTTC. As protein: CASTYFGGEFFDEQFF.

This sequence joins TRBV28 and TRBJ1-4; unclear D gene. CDR3 length: 14 residues. Germline V gives CDR1 MDHEN, CDR2 SYDVKM. Deletions cut 2 bases from V and 4 bases from J, with 8 bases between. In nucleotides, the CDR3 is TGTGCCAGCAGTTTACCAGTCTATAATGAAAAACTGTTTTTT. Protein product: CASSLPVYNEKLFF.

The chain has TRBV12-3 or TRBV12-4 and TRBJ1-2; D uncertain. The CDR3 has 14 amino acids. With 0 bases removed from V and 4 bases from J, the gap between germline ends came to 9 bases. CDR3 bases: TGTGCCAGCAGTTTAGCGCCCGGGTCCTATGGCTACACCTTC. It codes for CASSLAPGSYGYTF.

The gene calls are TRBV5-1 and TRBJ1-1, with D unclear. V was trimmed by 7 bases and J by 5 bases, leaving 18 bases between them. The CDR3 loop spans 14 amino acids. Looked up from germline, CDR1 is SGHRS and CDR2 is YFSETQ. The CDR3 reads CASRTTGSGTEAFF. CDR3 sequence (DNA): TGCGCCAGCCGAACTACGGGGAGTGGAACTGAAGCTTTCTTT.

The V and J genes are TRBV28 and TRBJ1-1, with D perhaps TRBD1 (6 bases). Germline V gene data show CDR1 as MDHEN and CDR2 as SYDVKM. This CDR3 is built from 15 residues. Trimming took 6 bases from V and 5 from J, leaving 19 bases between them. CDR3 amino acids: CASRPTYRVGTEAFF. As DNA, the CDR3 is TGTGCCAGCAGACCCACATACAGGGTCGGTACTGAAGCTTTCTTT.

The CDR3 is CASSQDLTTDEQYF. The CDR3 coding sequence is TGTGCCAGCAGCCAAGATCTTACGACGGATGAGCAGTACTTC. The chain has TRBV3-1 and TRBJ2-7; the D is unclear. V was cut by 0 bases and J by 7 bases, with 13 bases left in between. CDR1 and CDR2 (germline): LGHDT, YNNKEL (reference sequence). This CDR3 has 14 amino acids.

The chain uses TRBV7-8 and TRBJ2-7; 9 bases are a match to TRBD1. The length of the CDR3 is 17 residues. Germline CDR1 SGHVS, CDR2 FQNEAQ. V trimming: 5 bases; J trimming: 3 bases; junction bases outside the gene matches: 14. As DNA, the CDR3 is TGTGCCAGCAGCCCAACCCGCGACAGGGGGTTTTTCTACGAGCAGTACTTC. Translating it yields CASSPTRDRGFFYEQYF.

This chain joins TRBV29-1 and TRBJ2-3; D possibly matches TRBD1 or TRBD2 (5 bases each). CDR1 is SQVTM and CDR2 is ANQGSEA in the germline V gene. Trimming stripped 6 bases from V and 5 bases from J, with 15 bases between. The CDR3 is 13 amino acids. In DNA, the CDR3 is TGCAGCGTCCGGTACGGGGCAGGAGATACGCAGTATTTT. As protein: CSVRYGAGDTQYF.

Worth noting for this clonotype: One junction end does not reproduce the germline sequence, and a read error may be involved. The chain links TRBV6-6 to TRBJ2-4, with D perhaps matching TRBD1 or TRBD2 (7 bases each). CDR1 MNHNY and CDR2 SVGAGI come from the germline V gene (reference sequence). This CDR3 spans 16 amino acids. This CDR3 is CTSSQGGGLAKNIQYF. As DNA, the CDR3 is TGTACCAGCAGTCAGGGGGGGGGACTAGCCAAAAACATTCAGTACTTC.

The V and J genes are TRBV7-3 and TRBJ1-1, with D perhaps matching TRBD1 (5 bases). This CDR3 is 15 amino acids long. Trimming removed 5 bases from V and 0 bases from J, with 13 bases in between. Per the germline V gene, CDR1 is SGHTA and CDR2 is FQGTGA. The CDR3 loop reads CASSVGAGVNTEAFF. CDR3 DNA: TGTGCCAGCAGCGTAGGGGCGGGTGTGAACACTGAAGCTTTCTTT. The full variable domain, with the rest looked up from reference TRBV7-3 and TRBJ1-1, is GAGVSQTPSNKVTEKGKYVELRCDPISGHTALYWYRQSLGQGPEFLIYFQGTGAADDSGLPNDRFFAVRPEGSVSTLKIQRTERGDSAVYLCASSVGAGVNTEAFFGQGTRLTVV.

This clonotype was counted between two and nine times. This chain links TRBV7-3 with TRBJ1-2; no reliable D call. The CDR3 is made up of 14 amino acids. The V end lost 2 bases, the J end lost 4 bases, and 11 bases lay between the germline ends. CDR1 and CDR2 from the germline V gene are SGHTA and FQGTGA. CDR3 region: CASSLSNGGYGYTF. The CDR3 DNA is TGTGCCAGCAGCTTATCGAACGGCGGCTATGGCTACACCTTC.

The J gene is TRBJ2-5, the V gene TRBV20-1; D is undetermined. The CDR3 covers 13 residues. Deletions cut 2 bases from V and 2 bases from J, with 9 bases between. Germline CDR1 and CDR2: DFQATT and SNEGSKA (reference sequence). The CDR3 nucleotides read TGCAGTGCTAGACTGGGCCTACAAGAGACCCAGTACTTC. Protein: CSARLGLQETQYF.

The V and J genes are TRBV15 and TRBJ2-3; D unclear. Trimming removed 0 bases from V and 0 bases from J, with 7 bases in between. CDR1 and CDR2 from the germline V gene are LNHNV and YYDKDF (reference sequence). CDR3 length equals 15 residues. The CDR3 region has the DNA TGTGCCACCAGCAGAGATTCCGACAGCACAGATACGCAGTATTTT. Translating it yields CATSRDSDSTDTQYF.

This clonotype was picked up one time. The chain joins TRBV2 to TRBJ2-1; 10 bases line up with TRBD2. Germline CDR1 reads SNHLY; CDR2 reads FYNNEI. This CDR3 is built from 14 residues. The V segment lost 2 bases and the J segment 10 bases; nucleotides outside the gene matches: 5. The CDR3 sequence: CASSELAGALEQFF. The CDR3 DNA follows: TGTGCCAGCAGTGAACTAGCGGGGGCATTAGAGCAGTTCTTC.

This chain uses TRBV25-1 with TRBJ2-5; tentative D call: TRBD2 (5 bases). V dropped 9 bases and J dropped 7 bases, with 15 bases sitting between them. Germline V gene lookup returns CDR1 MGHDK and CDR2 SYGVNS. The CDR3 is 12 residues long. CDR3 loop: CASAFEGGTQYF. The CDR3 DNA reads as TGTGCCAGTGCCTTTGAGGGCGGGACCCAGTACTTC.